This paragraph reports one T cell receptor (beta chain). This entry comes from a study of blood T cell repertoires in COVID-19. Study-level information: The cDNA or gDNA used as material had been derived from T cells, B-cell-depleted T cells, or PBMCs.

The CDR3 extends over 16 amino acids. V lost 6 bases and J lost 0; bases outside the gene matches: 9. Germline V gene data show CDR1 as SGHTA and CDR2 as FQGNSA. Clones were read by immunoSEQ multiplex PCR, and TCRdb kept only the in-frame ones, dropping some. The profile shows 200,000 to 250,000 clones, 88% of them singletons. The receptor was isolated from an older man with acute or convalescent COVID-19. The chain is built from TRBV7-2 and TRBJ2-7, with TRBD2 matching over 9 bases. The material sequenced was peripheral blood. The CDR3 nucleotides read TGTGCCAGCAGACGCGGGGGGGCGGTTATCTCCTACGAGCAGTACTTC. It encodes CASRRGGAVISYEQYF.